This T cell receptor (beta chain) originates from a study of T cell responses to AZD1222 COVID-19 vaccine. Profiled with immunoSEQ multiplex PCR; TCRdb holds only in-frame clones, not every one. The data contain 120,000 or so clones, approximately 90% of them singletons. CDR3 size: 14 residues. Germline V gives CDR1 LNHDA, CDR2 SQIVND (reference sequence). The trim removed 4 bases at V and 4 bases at J, leaving 1 base unmatched. Study outcomes and limitations: White British donors predominated, females outnumbered males, and clonal diversity was possibly underestimated.

This clone has only one observation. Its antigen is unidentified. This clonotype originated in an adult in good health. This chain uses TRBV19 with TRBJ1-6; 7 bases match TRBD1. Sequences were derived from peripheral blood, sampled on day 0 of AZD1222 vaccination. The CDR3 nucleotides are TGTGCCAGTAGTACGGGACAGTATAATTCACCCCTCCACTTT. Translation: CASSTGQYNSPLHF.